This TCR beta chain appears in the sequencing data of a study of shared clonotypes between healthy human individuals. The CDR3 length is 16 residues. Germline CDR1 SGHNT, CDR2 YYREEE (reference sequence). The V and J ends lost 0 bases and 4 bases respectively, with 15 bases between them. Only in-frame clones appear in the TCRdb table, and some are missing; sequencing was by immunoSEQ multiplex PCR. The sample lists about 600,000 clones; 95% to 98% were seen once. The sequence derives from a woman in her twenties or thirties in good health. The chain links TRBV5-4 to TRBJ2-3; D is undetermined. The sequenced material came from naive CD4+ T cells sorted from blood. Subset: CD45RA+ positively selected. The CDR3 sequence is CASSLAPWSRADTQYF. Written as DNA, the CDR3 is TGTGCCAGCAGCTTGGCCCCGTGGAGCCGGGCAGATACGCAGTATTTT.